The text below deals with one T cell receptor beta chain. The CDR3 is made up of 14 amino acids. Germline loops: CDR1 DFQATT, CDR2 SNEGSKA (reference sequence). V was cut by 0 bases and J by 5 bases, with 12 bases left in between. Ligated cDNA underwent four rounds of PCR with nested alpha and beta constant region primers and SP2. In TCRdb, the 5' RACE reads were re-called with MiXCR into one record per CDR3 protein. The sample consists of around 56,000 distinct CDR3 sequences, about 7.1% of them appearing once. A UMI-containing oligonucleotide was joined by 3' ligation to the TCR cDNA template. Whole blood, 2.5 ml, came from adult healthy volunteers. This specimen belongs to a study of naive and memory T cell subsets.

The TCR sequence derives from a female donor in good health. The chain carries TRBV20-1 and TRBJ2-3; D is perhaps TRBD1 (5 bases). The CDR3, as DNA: TGCAGTGCTAGAGATTTCAGGGCTGGAGATACGCAGTATTTT. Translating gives CSARDFRAGDTQYF.